This T cell receptor (beta chain) was recovered during a study of T cell repertoires in cytomegalovirus infection. Broader study findings: Cumulative frequency (of public TCR beta family members) identified carriers of CMV plus the relevant HLA.

This CDR3 contains 15 residues. With V trimmed by 6 bases and J by 5 bases, 3 bases remained unmatched. Germline CDR1 is SNHLY and CDR2 is FYNNEI. TCRdb used MiXCR to reprocess the reads, holding one entry per CDR3 protein. The sample has around 250,000 distinct CDR3 sequences, 15% to 20% seen once. On this clonotype: Its matching antigen is unknown.

This chain uses TRBV2 with TRBJ2-2; 13 nucleotides line up with TRBD2. The sample taken for sequencing was CD8+ T cells from PBMCs. The origin of this receptor is a human donor in good health (CMV status not recorded). Some clones in this sample may be carry-over from other donors' samples. CDR3 region: CASRRTSGGTGELFF. CDR3 bases: TGTGCCAGCAGAAGGACTAGCGGGGGTACCGGGGAGCTGTTTTTT.